The T cell receptor (beta chain) described here comes from a study of blood T cell repertoires in COVID-19. Study-wide background: Donors in the United States, Italy and Spain gave samples during acute or convalescent COVID-19.

The V end was cut by 2 bases, the J end by 4 bases, with 6 bases between. CDR1 is KGHSH and CDR2 is LQKENI in the germline V gene. This CDR3 contains 13 residues. Produced via immunoSEQ multiplex PCR; TCRdb's table is partial and in-frame only. Here the sample spans hundreds of thousands of clones, roughly nine tenths being singletons. The chain has TRBV18 and TRBJ2-1; D unresolved. This clonotype was sampled from a woman aged 25 to 45 with acute COVID-19. The specimen was PBMCs or T cells enriched from blood (not recorded which). In DNA, the CDR3 is TGTGCCAGCTCACCAAGTCGGTACAATGAGCAGTTCTTC. Its translation: CASSPSRYNEQFF.